The 23 T cell receptor beta chains below all came from one sample that was sequenced in a study of a mutant IDH1 vaccine in newly diagnosed glioma. Their cognate antigens are unknown. The assay was immunoSEQ multiplex PCR, and TCRdb's table has in-frame clones only and misses some. This table has 32,000 or so clones, about 85% appearing once. Sample time point: week 5, during vaccination. Alongside topical imiquimod, each dose of vaccine comprised 300 ug of mutant IDH1 20-mer peptide. This sample comprised peripheral blood mononuclear cells (PBMCs), obtained from a glioma patient whose treatment included an IDH1 peptide vaccine. These receptor sequences come from a woman in her thirties or forties with glioma. Some clones in this sample may be carry-over from other donors' samples.

The chain is built from TRBV5-1 and TRBJ2-6, with TRBD1 as a possible D gene (7 bases). CDR1 and CDR2 from the germline V gene are SGHRS and YFSETQ. The CDR3 is made up of 15 amino acids. Trimming cost V 5 bases and J 3 bases, with 12 bases left between them. Written as DNA, the CDR3 is TGCGCCAGCAGTACAGGGGACTTTGGGGCCAACGTCCTGACTTTC. Amino acid sequence: CASSTGDFGANVLTF.

V usage is TRBV6-5 and J usage is TRBJ1-1, with a possible D match to TRBD1 (5 bases). The germline V gene encodes CDR1 MNHEY and CDR2 SVGAGI. CDR3 size: 14 residues. The germline V and J ends were trimmed by 4 bases and 0 bases, with 9 bases remaining between them. Here the CDR3 reads CASSFDSMNTEAFF. Here the CDR3 DNA reads TGTGCCAGCAGTTTTGACAGCATGAACACTGAAGCTTTCTTT.

Remarks on this clone: Distinct nucleotide sequences in the sample also encode this CDR3. The chain is built from TRBV5-5 and TRBJ1-3; no reliable D call. The germline V gene encodes CDR1 SGHKS and CDR2 YYEKEE (reference sequence). With 4 bases removed from V and 3 bases from J, the gap between germline ends came to 8 bases. The CDR3 is made up of 13 amino acids. CDR3 in amino acids: CASSRVDGNTIYF. CDR3 nucleotides: TGTGCCAGCAGCCGAGTGGATGGAAACACCATATATTTT.

The chain combines TRBV4-1 with TRBJ1-2; the match to TRBD1 covers 8 bases. J lost 7 bases, V lost 1 base, and 8 bases had no gene match. Per the germline V gene, CDR1 is MGHRA and CDR2 is YSYEKL. The CDR3 sequence is 15 residues long. DNA of the CDR3: TGCGCCAGCAGCCAAGGACAGGGGACGGTTGTTGGCTACACCTTC. Protein sequence: CASSQGQGTVVGYTF.

The chain joins TRBV14 to TRBJ2-1; TRBD2 aligns across 10 bases. Trimming at V came to 4 bases and at J to 4 bases, leaving 7 bases not matched to a gene. The CDR3 sequence is 16 residues long. CDR1 and CDR2 (germline): SGHDN, FVKESK. CDR3 sequence: CASSREGTSAYNEQFF. The CDR3 nucleotides read TGTGCCAGCAGCCGCGAGGGGACTAGCGCTTACAATGAGCAGTTCTTC.

This chain joins TRBV7-2 and TRBJ2-1; no clear D. CDR3 length: 15 amino acids. Trimming removed 3 bases at V and 0 bases at J, with 9 bases between. Per the germline V gene, CDR1 is SGHTA and CDR2 is FQGNSA. The CDR3 protein is CASSFRADSYNEQFF. CDR3 DNA sequence: TGTGCCAGCAGCTTTCGGGCAGACTCCTACAATGAGCAGTTCTTC.

The chain joins TRBV12-5 to TRBJ2-1; D perhaps matches TRBD2 (7 bases). The CDR3 runs to 14 residues. Trimming cost V 6 bases and J 9 bases, with 18 bases left between them. Germline values: CDR1 LGHNT, CDR2 FRNRAP. DNA of the CDR3: TGTGCTAGTGGGGGAGGGGGGGCGAGTGGTGAGCAGTTCTTC. Amino acids: CASGGGGASGEQFF.

The chain links TRBV7-2 to TRBJ1-1, with 7 bases fitting TRBD1. Germline lookup yields CDR1 SGHTA and CDR2 FQGNSA. There are 17 residues in the CDR3. V lost 1 base and J lost 3; bases outside the gene matches: 11. The CDR3 DNA sequence: TGTGCCAGCAGCTTAGGCCCCCGGGGCAGGGGGGACACTGAAGCTTTCTTT. Its translation is CASSLGPRGRGDTEAFF.

The V call is TRBV7-8, the J call TRBJ1-4; 8 bases fit TRBD1. The germline gives CDR1 SGHVS, CDR2 FQNEAQ. V dropped 6 bases and J dropped 5; count of bases not matched to a gene: 17. CDR3 size: 18 residues. CDR3 DNA: TGTGCCAGCAGAAAACAGCCGGGACAGGCTAGAGGGAATGAAAAACTGTTTTTT. It specifies CASRKQPGQARGNEKLFF.

This rearrangement joins TRBV2 to TRBJ2-3, with D possibly matching TRBD2 (5 bases). The CDR3 spans 15 residues. Germline V gene data show CDR1 as SNHLY and CDR2 as FYNNEI. The V gene lost 3 bases and the J gene lost 1 base, with 11 bases spanning the gap. The CDR3 DNA follows: TGTGCCAGCAGTGAGGCCCCGAGGGGCACAGATACGCAGTATTTT. Its translation: CASSEAPRGTDTQYF.

This clone was recorded only once. The chain links TRBV7-9 to TRBJ1-1; D remains ambiguous. The CDR3 extends over 10 amino acids. V was cut by 5 bases and J by 4 bases, with 2 bases left in between. From germline, CDR1 is SEHNR and CDR2 FQNEAQ (reference sequence). CDR3 sequence (DNA): TGTGCCAGCAGCCCCACTGAAGCTTTCTTT. This gives the protein CASSPTEAFF.

The chain recombines TRBV21-1 with TRBJ2-1; the table's D call, TRBD2, has no DNA check behind it. TRBV21-1 is recorded as a pseudogene. The CDR3 contains 16 residues. The CDR3 nucleotides read TGTGCCATGGGGAGGACGGGTGAGTGGGGTTACAATGAGCAGTTCTTC. Protein: CAMGRTGEWGYNEQFF.

This clone has a single count. The rearrangement joins TRBV11-2 to TRBJ2-7, with D unclear. CDR1 SGHAT and CDR2 FQNNGV come from the germline V gene. The germline V and J ends were trimmed by 6 bases and 12 bases, with 15 bases remaining between them. The CDR3 contains 11 residues. The CDR3 loop is CASRSNHLMYF. CDR3 sequence (DNA): TGTGCCAGCAGGTCTAACCACCTAATGTACTTC.

V usage is TRBV7-9 and J usage is TRBJ2-7, with D maybe TRBD1 (5 bases). The germline V and J ends were trimmed by 8 bases and 3 bases, with 14 bases remaining between them. Germline lookup yields CDR1 SEHNR and CDR2 FQNEAQ (reference sequence). This CDR3 has 13 residues. The CDR3 DNA follows: TGTGCCAGCGGGGCAGGGAACTTCTACGAGCAGTACTTC. Protein sequence: CASGAGNFYEQYF. Using reference TRBV7-9 and TRBJ2-7 for the parts outside the CDR3, the full variable domain is DTGVSQNPRHKITKRGQNVTFRCDPISEHNRLYWYRQTLGQGPEFLTYFQNEAQLEKSRLLSDRFSAERPKGSFSTLEIQRTEQGDSAMYLCASGAGNFYEQYFGPGTRLTVT.

This chain connects TRBV16 to TRBJ2-5; D may be TRBD1 or TRBD2 (5 bases each). The length of the CDR3 is 15 residues. The germline V gene encodes CDR1 KGHSY and CDR2 FQNENV. Trimming stripped 4 bases from V and 2 bases from J, with 14 bases between. The CDR3 DNA follows: TGTGCCAGCAGCCCATCCTTGGGGGTTCAAGAGACCCAGTACTTC. Protein sequence: CASSPSLGVQETQYF.

The chain joins TRBV7-8 to TRBJ2-5; a possible D gene is TRBD2 (6 bases). The CDR3 length is 12 residues. V lost 10 bases and J 5 bases, leaving 14 bases between the germline ends. Germline assignment: CDR1 SGHVS and CDR2 FQNEAQ. CDR3 coding DNA: TGTGCCACTGGGGGGATGGGCGAGACCCAGTACTTC. Protein: CATGGMGETQYF.

The chain uses TRBV6-6 and TRBJ2-1, with D possibly being TRBD2 (5 bases). Trimming left V 5 bases short and J 8 bases short, with 19 bases between. The length of the CDR3 is 15 residues. Germline lookup yields CDR1 MNHNY and CDR2 SVGAGI (reference sequence). The CDR3 loop is CASSTPGSFGDEQFF. The CDR3 DNA reads TGTGCCAGCAGTACCCCGGGATCTTTCGGCGATGAGCAGTTCTTC.

The chain uses TRBV4-3 and TRBJ1-4; TRBD1 matches at 8 bases. The CDR3 extends over 16 amino acids. Germline V lookup: CDR1 LGHNA, CDR2 YSLEER. Trimming at V came to 1 base and at J to 8 bases, leaving 9 bases not matched to a gene. For the CDR3, the DNA is TGCGCCAGCAGCCAAGGCACTGACAGGGGAGGCGAAAAACTGTTTTTT. It is translated as CASSQGTDRGGEKLFF.

This clone was counted once. The chain carries TRBV28 and TRBJ1-6, with unresolved D. The germline V and J ends were trimmed by 4 bases and 9 bases, with 10 bases remaining between them. The CDR3 runs to 13 residues. Germline assignment: CDR1 MDHEN and CDR2 SYDVKM. CDR3 in amino acids: CASSSARVSPLHF. The CDR3 nucleotides read TGTGCCAGCAGTTCTGCGAGGGTTTCACCCCTCCACTTT.

The V and J genes are TRBV27 and TRBJ2-1; a possible D gene is TRBD1 (8 bases). This CDR3 comprises 19 residues. The V gene lost 6 bases and the J gene lost 4 bases, with 28 bases spanning the gap. Germline lookup yields CDR1 MNHEY and CDR2 SMNVEV (reference sequence). The CDR3 sequence is CASSLRQGKGRVFYNEQFF. DNA for the CDR3: TGTGCCAGCAGCCTGAGACAGGGGAAGGGGAGGGTTTTTTACAATGAGCAGTTCTTC.

The V call is TRBV16, the J call TRBJ2-6; D gene ambiguous. Germline lookup yields CDR1 KGHSY and CDR2 FQNENV. The CDR3 sequence is 15 residues long. The germline V and J ends were trimmed by 0 bases and 6 bases, with 9 bases remaining between them. This chain's CDR3 is CASSQSVRLANVLTF. CDR3 bases: TGTGCCAGCAGCCAATCAGTTCGGCTGGCCAACGTCCTGACTTTC.

This chain joins TRBV2 and TRBJ2-1; D is uncertain. Germline loops: CDR1 SNHLY, CDR2 FYNNEI. Trimming took 8 bases from V and 4 from J, leaving 9 bases between them. The CDR3 runs 12 residues. The DNA for the CDR3 is TGTGCCAGCGGTCGAGAATACAATGAGCAGTTCTTC. Translated, it gives CASGREYNEQFF.

Comment on this clone: One end of the junction is discordant with germline, which a read error may explain. This chain connects TRBV2 to TRBJ2-5; tentative D call: TRBD1 (6 bases). CDR1 is SNHLY and CDR2 is FYNNEI in the germline V gene. The CDR3 runs to 14 residues. In DNA, the CDR3 is TGTGCCAGCAGAGAAGGACAGAGCCAAGAGACCCAGTACTTC. Translated, it gives CASREGQSQETQYF.